The present TCR beta chain was sequenced within a study of blood T cells in healthy people across ages. Study at large: Template switching picked up about one barcoded beta molecule for each two T cells. Study outcomes and limitations: Per million T cells, the diversity of TCR beta decreased roughly linearly as age advanced.

Trimming shortened V by 4 bases and J by 4 bases, and 17 bases separated the two germline ends. Germline V gene lookup returns CDR1 DFQATT and CDR2 SNEGSKA (reference sequence). There are 14 residues in the CDR3. As for this clonotype: The antigen is undetermined.

Next came a second PCR, run for about 7 to 11 cycles, which used a sample-barcoded 5' primer along with a J-beta primer mix. One entry per CDR3 protein, called by TCRdb with MiXCR from the 5' RACE reads. The table includes about a million distinct CDR3 sequences, roughly half detected once. The clonotype originates from a woman aged 60-70 years in good health. Material: blood. This chain uses TRBV20-1 with TRBJ2-7; possibly TRBD2 for D (5 bases). The CDR3 is CSAKRTPGSYEQYF. The CDR3 region has the DNA TGCAGTGCTAAACGGACTCCCGGTTCTTACGAGCAGTACTTC.